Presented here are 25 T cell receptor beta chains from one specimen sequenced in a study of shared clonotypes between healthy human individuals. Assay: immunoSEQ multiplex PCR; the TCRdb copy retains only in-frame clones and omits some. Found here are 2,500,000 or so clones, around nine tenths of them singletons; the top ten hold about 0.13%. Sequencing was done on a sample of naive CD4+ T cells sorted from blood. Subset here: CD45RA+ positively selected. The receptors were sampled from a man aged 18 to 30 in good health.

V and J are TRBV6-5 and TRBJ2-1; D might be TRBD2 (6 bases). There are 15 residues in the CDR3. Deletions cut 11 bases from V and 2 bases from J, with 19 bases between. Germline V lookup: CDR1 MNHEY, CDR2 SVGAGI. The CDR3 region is CAVARGTVTYNEQFF. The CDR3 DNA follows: TGTGCCGTCGCCCGGGGGACTGTTACCTACAATGAGCAGTTCTTC.

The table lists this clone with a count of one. CDR3 amino acids: CASSLLGDSTDTQYF. CDR3 bases: TGTGCCAGTAGCCTCCTCGGGGACAGCACAGATACGCAGTATTTT. This rearrangement joins TRBV19 to TRBJ2-3, with D possibly called TRBD1 or TRBD2 (5 bases each). Germline-derived CDR1 and CDR2 are LNHDA and SQIVND (reference sequence). There are 15 residues in the CDR3. Trimming pared 6 bases from V and 0 bases from J, leaving 13 bases between.

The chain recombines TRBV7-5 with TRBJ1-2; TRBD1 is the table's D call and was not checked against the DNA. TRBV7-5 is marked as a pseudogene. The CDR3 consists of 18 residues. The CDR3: CARSLNRPGGSVSYGYTF. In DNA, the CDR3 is TGTGCCAGAAGCTTAAACCGTCCAGGGGGCTCTGTATCGTATGGCTACACCTTC.

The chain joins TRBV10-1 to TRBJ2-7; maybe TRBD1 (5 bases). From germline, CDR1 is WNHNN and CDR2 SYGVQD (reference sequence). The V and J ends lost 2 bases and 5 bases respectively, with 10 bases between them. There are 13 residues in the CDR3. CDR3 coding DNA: TGCGCCAGCAGTGAGGACAGTCTGCACGAGCAGTACTTC. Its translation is CASSEDSLHEQYF.

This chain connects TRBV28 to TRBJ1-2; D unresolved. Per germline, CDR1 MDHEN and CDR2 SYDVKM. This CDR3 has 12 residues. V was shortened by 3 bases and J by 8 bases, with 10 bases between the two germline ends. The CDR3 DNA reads TGTGCCAGCAGTTTGAGAGGGATCGGCTACACCTTC. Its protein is CASSLRGIGYTF.

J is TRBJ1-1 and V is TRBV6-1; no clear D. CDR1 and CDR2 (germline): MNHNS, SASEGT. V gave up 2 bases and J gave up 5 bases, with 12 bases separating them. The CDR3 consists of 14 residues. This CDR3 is CASSEKQLRTEAFF. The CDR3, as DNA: TGTGCCAGCAGTGAAAAACAACTGAGGACTGAAGCTTTCTTT.

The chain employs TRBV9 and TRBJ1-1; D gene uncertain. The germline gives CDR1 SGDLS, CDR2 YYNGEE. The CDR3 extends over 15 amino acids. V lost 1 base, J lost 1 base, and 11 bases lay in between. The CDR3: CASSVRTGPNTEAFF. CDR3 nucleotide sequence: TGTGCCAGCAGCGTAAGAACTGGCCCGAACACTGAAGCTTTCTTT.

This CDR3 reads CASSRTAGPYGYTF. CDR3 nucleotide sequence: TGTGCCAGTAGCCGGACAGCCGGGCCCTATGGCTACACCTTC. The chain uses TRBV19 and TRBJ1-2, with a tentative D call TRBD1 (6 bases). This CDR3 has 14 residues. V was shortened by 6 bases and J by 4 bases, with 15 bases between the two germline ends. Germline V gene sequence: CDR1 LNHDA, CDR2 SQIVND (reference sequence).

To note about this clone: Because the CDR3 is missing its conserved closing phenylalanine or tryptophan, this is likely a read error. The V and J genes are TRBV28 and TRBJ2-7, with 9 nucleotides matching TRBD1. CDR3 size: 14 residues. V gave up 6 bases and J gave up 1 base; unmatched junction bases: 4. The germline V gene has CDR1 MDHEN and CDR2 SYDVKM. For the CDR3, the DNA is TGTGCCAGCAGGCCGGGACAGGGATCCTACGAGCAGTACCTC. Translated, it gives CASRPGQGSYEQYL.

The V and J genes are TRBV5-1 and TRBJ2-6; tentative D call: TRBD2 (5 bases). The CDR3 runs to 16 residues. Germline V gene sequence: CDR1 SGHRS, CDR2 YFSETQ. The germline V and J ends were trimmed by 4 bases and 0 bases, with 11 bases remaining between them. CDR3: CASSLDSASGANVLTF. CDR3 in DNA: TGCGCCAGCAGCCTAGATAGCGCCTCTGGGGCCAACGTCCTGACTTTC.

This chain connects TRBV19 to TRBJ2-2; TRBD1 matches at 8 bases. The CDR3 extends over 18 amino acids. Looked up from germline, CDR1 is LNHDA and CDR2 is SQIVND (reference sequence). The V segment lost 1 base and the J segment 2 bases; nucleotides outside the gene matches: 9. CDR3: CASSIGGGGTGNTGELFF. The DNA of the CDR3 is TGTGCCAGTAGTATAGGAGGGGGCGGGACAGGCAACACCGGGGAGCTGTTTTTT.

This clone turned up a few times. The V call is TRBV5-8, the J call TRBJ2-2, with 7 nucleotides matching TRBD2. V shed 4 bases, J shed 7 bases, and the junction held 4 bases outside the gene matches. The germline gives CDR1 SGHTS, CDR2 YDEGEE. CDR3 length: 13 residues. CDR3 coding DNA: TGTGCCAGCAGCCTGGGAGGGATCGGGGAGCTGTTTTTT. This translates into CASSLGGIGELFF.

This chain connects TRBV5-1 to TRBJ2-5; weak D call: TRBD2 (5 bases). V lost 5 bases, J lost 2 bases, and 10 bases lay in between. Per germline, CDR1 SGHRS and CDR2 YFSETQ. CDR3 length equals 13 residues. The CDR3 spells CASSTLAQETQYF. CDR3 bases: TGCGCCAGCAGTACCCTAGCTCAAGAGACCCAGTACTTC.

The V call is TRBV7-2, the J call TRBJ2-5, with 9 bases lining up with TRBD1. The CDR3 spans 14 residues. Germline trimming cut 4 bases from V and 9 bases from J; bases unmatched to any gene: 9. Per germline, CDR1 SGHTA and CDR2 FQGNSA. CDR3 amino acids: CASSWGQGSWAQYF. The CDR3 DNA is TGTGCCAGCAGCTGGGGACAGGGCTCTTGGGCCCAGTACTTC. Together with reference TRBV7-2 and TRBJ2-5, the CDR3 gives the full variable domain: GAGVSQSPSNKVTEKGKDVELRCDPISGHTALYWYRQSLGQGLEFLIYFQGNSAPDKSGLPSDRFSAERTGGSVSTLTIQRTQQEDSAVYLCASSWGQGSWAQYFGPGTRLLVL.

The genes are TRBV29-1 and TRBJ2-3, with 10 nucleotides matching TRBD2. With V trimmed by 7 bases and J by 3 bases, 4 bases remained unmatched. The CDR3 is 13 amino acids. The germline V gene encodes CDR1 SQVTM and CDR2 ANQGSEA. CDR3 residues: CSAKRGGTDTQYF. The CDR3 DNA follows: TGCAGCGCAAAGCGGGGGGGGACAGATACGCAGTATTTT.

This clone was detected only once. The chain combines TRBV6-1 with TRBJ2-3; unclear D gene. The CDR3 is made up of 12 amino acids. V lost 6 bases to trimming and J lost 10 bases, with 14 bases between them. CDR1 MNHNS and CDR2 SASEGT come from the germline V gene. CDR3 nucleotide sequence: TGTGCCAGCAGGGCCGTCTCCCTCTCGCAGTATTTT. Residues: CASRAVSLSQYF.

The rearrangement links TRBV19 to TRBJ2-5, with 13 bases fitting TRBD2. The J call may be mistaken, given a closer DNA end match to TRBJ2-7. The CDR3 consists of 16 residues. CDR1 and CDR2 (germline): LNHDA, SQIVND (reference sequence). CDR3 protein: CASSLTGTSGAYEQYF. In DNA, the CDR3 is TGTGCCAGTAGTCTAACCGGGACTAGCGGGGCCTACGAGCAGTACTTC.

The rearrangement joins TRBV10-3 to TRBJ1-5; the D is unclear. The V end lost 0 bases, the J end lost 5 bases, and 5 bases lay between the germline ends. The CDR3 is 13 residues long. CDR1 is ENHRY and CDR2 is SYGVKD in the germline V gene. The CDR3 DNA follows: TGTGCCATCAGTGAGTCTAGGCATCAGCCCCAGCATTTT. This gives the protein CAISESRHQPQHF.

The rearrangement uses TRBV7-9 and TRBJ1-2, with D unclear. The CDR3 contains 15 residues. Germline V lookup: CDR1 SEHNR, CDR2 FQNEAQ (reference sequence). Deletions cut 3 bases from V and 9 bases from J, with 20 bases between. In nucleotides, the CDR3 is TGTGCCAGCAGCTTCGACGGCGGGCCAGGTCTGCGCTACACCTTC. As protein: CASSFDGGPGLRYTF.

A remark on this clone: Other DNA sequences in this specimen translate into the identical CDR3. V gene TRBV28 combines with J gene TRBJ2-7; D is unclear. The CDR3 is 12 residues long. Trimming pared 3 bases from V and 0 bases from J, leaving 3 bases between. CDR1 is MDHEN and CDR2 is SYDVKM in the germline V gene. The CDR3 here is CASSFSSYEQYF. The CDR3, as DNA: TGTGCCAGCAGTTTCAGCTCCTACGAGCAGTACTTC.

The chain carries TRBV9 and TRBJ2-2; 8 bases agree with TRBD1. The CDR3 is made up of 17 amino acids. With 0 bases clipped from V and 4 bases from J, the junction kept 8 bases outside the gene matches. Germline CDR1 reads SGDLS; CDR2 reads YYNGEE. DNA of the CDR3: TGTGCCAGCAGCGTAGAAAGCTCAGGGGGCCGCACCGGGGAGCTGTTTTTT. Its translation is CASSVESSGGRTGELFF.

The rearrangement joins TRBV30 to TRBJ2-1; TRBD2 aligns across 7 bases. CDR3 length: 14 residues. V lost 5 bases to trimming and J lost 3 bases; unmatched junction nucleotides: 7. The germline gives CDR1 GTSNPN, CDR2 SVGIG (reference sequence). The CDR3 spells CAWGETSLYNEQFF. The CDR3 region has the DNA TGTGCCTGGGGGGAGACTAGCCTCTACAATGAGCAGTTCTTC.

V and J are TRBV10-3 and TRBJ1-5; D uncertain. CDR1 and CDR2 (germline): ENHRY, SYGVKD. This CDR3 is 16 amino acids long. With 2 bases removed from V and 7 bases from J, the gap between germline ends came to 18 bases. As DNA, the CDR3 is TGTGCCATCAGTGAGACTCTGATGGGGTTAGGGCAGCCCCAGCATTTT. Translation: CAISETLMGLGQPQHF.

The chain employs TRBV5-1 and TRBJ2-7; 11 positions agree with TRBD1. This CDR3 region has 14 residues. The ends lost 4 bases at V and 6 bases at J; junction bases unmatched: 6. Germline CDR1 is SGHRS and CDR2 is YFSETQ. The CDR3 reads CASSIGQGASEQYF. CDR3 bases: TGCGCCAGCAGCATCGGACAGGGGGCATCCGAGCAGTACTTC. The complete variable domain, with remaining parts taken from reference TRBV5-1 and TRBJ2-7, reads KAGVTQTPRYLIKTRGQQVTLSCSPISGHRSVSWYQQTPGQGLQFLFEYFSETQRNKGNFPGRFSGRQFSNSRSEMNVSTLELGDSALYLCASSIGQGASEQYFGPGTRLTVT.

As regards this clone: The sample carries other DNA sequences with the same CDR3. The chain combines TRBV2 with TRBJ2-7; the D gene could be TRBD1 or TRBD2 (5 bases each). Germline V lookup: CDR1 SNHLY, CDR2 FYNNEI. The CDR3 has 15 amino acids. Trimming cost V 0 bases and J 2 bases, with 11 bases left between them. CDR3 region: CASSEAGLAPYEQYF. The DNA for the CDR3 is TGTGCCAGCAGTGAAGCGGGGCTAGCTCCCTACGAGCAGTACTTC.